This T cell receptor (beta chain) was obtained from a study of blood T cell repertoires in COVID-19. TCRdb keeps only in-frame clones here, not all; method: immunoSEQ multiplex PCR. The sample yields more than 55,000 clones, roughly three quarters seen once. This clone was seen more than once but under ten times. The CDR3 consists of 16 residues. Germline V gene sequence: CDR1 KGHDR, CDR2 SFDVKD. J gave up 4 bases and V 3 bases, and 6 bases lay outside the gene matches. The V call is TRBV24-1, the J call TRBJ2-1; 9 nucleotides agree with TRBD1. The source of this sequence is a man in his sixties with acute or convalescent COVID-19. Source material: peripheral blood. DNA of the CDR3: TGTGCCACCAGTGATCAGGACAGGGGCTCTTACAATGAGCAGTTCTTC. This codes for CATSDQDRGSYNEQFF.